Following are 28 T cell receptor beta chains from one sample sequenced in a study of OX40 agonist ivuxolimab in advanced cancers. Libraries came from the immunoSEQ multiplex PCR assay. Imported from immuneACCESS, the table was reduced by TCRdb to in-frame sequences with V and J called. These copies leave out some clones; in studies compared against another copy, an unresolved V gene accounts for under half, and the cause of the remainder is not known. Counted in this sample were under 20,000 clones; about three quarters of them appeared once. The top ten clones comprise 12% of the sample. Sequenced material: CD4+ or CD8+ T cells sorted from blood, taken in a trial of the OX40 agonist ivuxolimab. The receptor set was obtained from an adult with an advanced solid tumor such as melanoma, head and neck, liver or kidney cancer.

By proportion, this clone is medium-sized. The rearrangement uses TRBV19 and TRBJ1-5, with D possibly matching TRBD1 (6 bases). Between the trimmed V and J ends, which lost 7 bases and 6 bases, there was a span of 10 bases. The CDR3 has 12 residues. Germline CDR1 is LNHDA and CDR2 is SQIVND (reference sequence). The DNA for the CDR3 is TGTGCCAGTAAAACAGGGATTCAGCCCCAGCATTTT. Protein product: CASKTGIQPQHF. The full variable domain, with the rest looked up from reference TRBV19 and TRBJ1-5, is DGGITQSPKYLFRKEGQNVTLSCEQNLNHDAMYWYRQDPGQGLRLIYYSQIVNDFQKGDIAEGYSVSREKKESFPLTVTSAQKNPTAFYLCASKTGIQPQHFGDGTRLSIL.

The J gene is TRBJ2-7, the V gene TRBV18, with TRBD1 matching over 10 bases. Germline lookup yields CDR1 KGHSH and CDR2 LQKENI. The CDR3 sequence is 15 residues long. Trimming cost V 3 bases and J 5 bases; bases outside gene matches: 7. The CDR3 region is CASSPPGQGINEQYF. CDR3 coding DNA: TGTGCCAGCTCACCCCCGGGACAGGGGATCAACGAGCAGTACTTC.

The chain uses TRBV27 and TRBJ2-1, with TRBD2 matching over 12 bases. This CDR3 region has 14 residues. Germline values: CDR1 MNHEY, CDR2 SMNVEV (reference sequence). Germline trimming cut 5 bases from V and 13 bases from J; bases unmatched to any gene: 9. CDR3 protein: CASSPLAGGPFQFF. The CDR3 region has the DNA TGTGCCAGCAGTCCCCTAGCGGGAGGGCCTTTTCAGTTCTTC.

The chain is built from TRBV27 and TRBJ2-7; TRBD1 is a possible D gene (7 bases). Trimming took 3 bases from V and 4 from J, leaving 19 bases between them. The CDR3 sequence is 16 residues long. Germline V CDR1 and CDR2: MNHEY, SMNVEV (reference sequence). The CDR3 reads CASSFLGPGGGYEQYF. CDR3 DNA: TGTGCCAGCAGTTTTTTAGGTCCAGGGGGAGGTTACGAGCAGTACTTC.

V is TRBV28 and J is TRBJ2-5; no clear D. This CDR3 spans 15 amino acids. V lost 6 bases, J lost 1 base, and 15 bases lay in between. CDR1 and CDR2 from the germline V gene are MDHEN and SYDVKM. The CDR3 bases are TGTGCCAGCAGCCGTACCCCCGGACGCCAAGAGACCCAGTACTTC. Protein sequence: CASSRTPGRQETQYF.

The gene calls are TRBV19 and TRBJ2-5; no reliable D call. With 1 base removed from V and 1 base from J, the gap between germline ends came to 13 bases. The germline CDR1 and CDR2 sequences are LNHDA and SQIVND (reference sequence). CDR3 length equals 16 residues. The CDR3: CASSIGTGRAQETQYF. The CDR3 nucleotides are TGTGCCAGTAGTATAGGTACGGGCAGAGCCCAAGAGACCCAGTACTTC.

The CDR3 DNA follows: TGTGCCAGCAGCTTAAGCGTCGGACTACAAGAGACCCAGTACTTC. It encodes CASSLSVGLQETQYF. This chain links TRBV7-9 with TRBJ2-5, with D possibly matching TRBD2 (6 bases). This CDR3 comprises 15 residues. The V gene lost 2 bases and the J gene lost 2 bases, with 12 bases spanning the gap. CDR1 SEHNR and CDR2 FQNEAQ come from the germline V gene (reference sequence).

The V gene is TRBV28, the J gene TRBJ1-5; a weak D match, TRBD1 (5 bases). CDR1 is MDHEN and CDR2 is SYDVKM in the germline V gene. This CDR3 region has 14 residues. Trimming took 7 bases from V and 4 from J, leaving 14 bases between them. CDR3 sequence reads: CASTRGAYNQPQHF. CDR3 nucleotide sequence: TGTGCCAGCACCCGAGGGGCATATAATCAGCCCCAGCATTTT.

The table lists this clone with many counts. The chain couples TRBV28 to TRBJ1-4; 7 bases agree with TRBD1. V was clipped by 4 bases and J by 6 bases; unmatched bases: 5. The CDR3 loop spans 14 amino acids. Germline lookup yields CDR1 MDHEN and CDR2 SYDVKM. CDR3 protein: CASSSAGGDEKLFF. The CDR3 DNA reads TGTGCCAGCAGTTCGGCAGGGGGGGATGAAAAACTGTTTTTT. The full variable domain, in which reference TRBV28 and TRBJ1-4 provide the parts outside the CDR3, is DVKVTQSSRYLVKRTGEKVFLECVQDMDHENMFWYRQDPGLGLRLIYFSYDVKMKEKGDIPEGYSVSREKKERFSLILESASTNQTSMYLCASSSAGGDEKLFFGSGTQLSVL.

The V and J genes are TRBV7-8 and TRBJ1-3; weak D call: TRBD1 (5 bases). The CDR3 sequence is 14 residues long. Germline V CDR1 and CDR2: SGHVS, FQNEAQ. Trimming left V 2 bases short and J 3 bases short, with 8 bases between. The CDR3 protein is CASSLTGNGNTIYF. The DNA for the CDR3 is TGTGCCAGCAGCTTAACAGGAAATGGAAACACCATATATTTT.

The chain recombines TRBV5-5 with TRBJ1-2, with a weak D call TRBD1 (6 bases). The CDR3 is made up of 15 amino acids. Germline-derived CDR1 and CDR2 are SGHKS and YYEKEE (reference sequence). Trimming pared 4 bases from V and 7 bases from J, leaving 20 bases between. For the CDR3, the DNA is TGTGCCAGCAGCCTCATTCCAGGGGCATCTGGTGGCTACACCTTC. Encoded protein: CASSLIPGASGGYTF.

The count of this clone is one. The chain recombines TRBV9 with TRBJ2-3, with a possible D match to TRBD2 (5 bases). This CDR3 has 16 residues. V gave up 4 bases and J gave up 2 bases, with 17 bases separating them. The germline CDR1 and CDR2 sequences are SGDLS and YYNGEE. The CDR3 DNA reads TGTGCCAGCAGCCCCCTCAGAGGCGGACTCACAGATACGCAGTATTTT. This translates into CASSPLRGGLTDTQYF. Supplemented by reference TRBV9 and TRBJ2-3, the full variable domain reads DSGVTQTPKHLITATGQRVTLRCSPRSGDLSVYWYQQSLDQGLQFLIQYYNGEERAKGNILERFSAQQFPDLHSELNLSSLELGDSALYFCASSPLRGGLTDTQYFGPGTRLTVL.

The chain joins TRBV5-8 to TRBJ1-1, with TRBD1 matching 7 bases. Per germline, CDR1 SGHTS and CDR2 YDEGEE. This CDR3 contains 14 residues. J gave up 4 bases and V 5 bases, and 8 bases lay outside the gene matches. Written as DNA, the CDR3 is TGTGCCAGCAGTGAGACAGGGTTGGGCACTGAAGCTTTCTTT. Encoded protein: CASSETGLGTEAFF.

V gene TRBV6-4 combines with J gene TRBJ2-3; 13 bases are a match to TRBD2. Trimming removed 5 bases from V and 6 bases from J; junction bases left unmatched: 5. CDR1 is MRHNA, CDR2 SNTAGT, per germline. The CDR3 extends over 15 amino acids. CDR3 region: CASSPGLAGSDTQYF. DNA of the CDR3: TGTGCCAGCAGTCCGGGACTAGCGGGATCTGATACGCAGTATTTT.

The chain employs TRBV28 and TRBJ2-7; 13 nucleotides agree with TRBD2. This CDR3 is 16 amino acids long. V was clipped by 5 bases and J by 4 bases; unmatched bases: 8. Germline V CDR1 and CDR2: MDHEN, SYDVKM. The CDR3 loop is CASSTGTSGELYEQYF. The DNA of the CDR3 is TGTGCCAGCAGTACCGGGACTAGCGGGGAGCTTTACGAGCAGTACTTC.

V is TRBV28 and J is TRBJ1-2; D not certain. The CDR3 has 13 amino acids. Germline CDR1 MDHEN, CDR2 SYDVKM. The ends were cut back, 2 bases at V and 5 bases at J, with 9 bases in the middle. CDR3 nucleotides: TGTGCCAGCAGTTTAGTGGCGGCTTATGGCTACACCTTC. It is translated as CASSLVAAYGYTF.

The chain links TRBV19 to TRBJ2-1; 8 nucleotides agree with TRBD2. The CDR3 sequence is 14 residues long. The V segment lost 0 bases and the J segment 6 bases; nucleotides outside the gene matches: 1. CDR1 LNHDA and CDR2 SQIVND come from the germline V gene (reference sequence). CDR3 in amino acids: CASSIDGRANEQFF. The CDR3 nucleotides read TGTGCCAGTAGTATAGACGGGAGGGCCAATGAGCAGTTCTTC.

Judged by abundance, this clone is medium-sized. The V and J genes are TRBV7-3 and TRBJ2-5; D ambiguous. Germline values: CDR1 SGHTA, CDR2 FQGTGA. Trimming cost V 2 bases and J 4 bases, with 8 bases left between them. The CDR3 length is 13 residues. As DNA, the CDR3 is TGTGCCAGCAGCTTACATCCTCTAGAGACCCAGTACTTC. Translating gives CASSLHPLETQYF.

The chain combines TRBV27 with TRBJ2-7; D remains ambiguous. The CDR3 is made up of 12 amino acids. The germline V gene has CDR1 MNHEY and CDR2 SMNVEV (reference sequence). V dropped 5 bases and J dropped 13 bases, with 18 bases sitting between them. CDR3 bases: TGTGCCAGCAGTCCCTCGCCGCCAGGCCAATACTTC. It specifies CASSPSPPGQYF.

This chain joins TRBV14 and TRBJ1-2, with D possibly TRBD1 on 5 matching bases. V lost 3 bases and J 4 bases, leaving 12 bases between the germline ends. Germline values: CDR1 SGHDN, CDR2 FVKESK. This CDR3 has 14 residues. Here the CDR3 reads CASSQTTGVYGYTF. The CDR3 coding sequence is TGTGCCAGCAGCCAGACAACAGGAGTCTATGGCTACACCTTC.

V is TRBV10-3 and J is TRBJ2-7; 9 bases are a match to TRBD2. Germline V gene data show CDR1 as ENHRY and CDR2 as SYGVKD. V lost 2 bases and J lost 4; bases outside the gene matches: 12. The CDR3 is made up of 17 amino acids. DNA of the CDR3: TGTGCCATCAGTGAGGATTTTGCGGGAGGGCTGGGGTACGAGCAGTACTTC. Its protein is CAISEDFAGGLGYEQYF.

In this sample, this clone is medium-sized (0.01 to 0.1%). The V and J genes are TRBV5-4 and TRBJ2-7; D perhaps matches TRBD1 (6 bases). The germline gives CDR1 SGHNT, CDR2 YYREEE (reference sequence). The V and J ends lost 0 bases and 3 bases respectively, with 7 bases between them. This CDR3 region has 13 residues. CDR3 residues: CASSLARGYEQYF. Here the CDR3 DNA reads TGTGCCAGCAGCTTGGCCAGGGGCTACGAGCAGTACTTC.

The chain employs TRBV5-1 and TRBJ2-7, with D perhaps being TRBD1 or TRBD2 (6 bases each). This CDR3 has 17 amino acids. The V end lost 4 bases, the J end lost 0 bases, and 20 bases lay between the germline ends. CDR1 is SGHRS and CDR2 is YFSETQ in the germline V gene. CDR3 in DNA: TGCGCCAGCAGCCCAGAAAAAAGACAGGACTACTCCTACGAGCAGTACTTC. Translating it yields CASSPEKRQDYSYEQYF. Variable domain in full (rest from reference TRBV5-1 and TRBJ2-7): KAGVTQTPRYLIKTRGQQVTLSCSPISGHRSVSWYQQTPGQGLQFLFEYFSETQRNKGNFPGRFSGRQFSNSRSEMNVSTLELGDSALYLCASSPEKRQDYSYEQYFGPGTRLTVT.

This chain joins TRBV11-2 and TRBJ2-7; D not resolved. Trimming stripped 0 bases from V and 6 bases from J, with 6 bases between. The CDR3 totals 12 residues. Looked up from germline, CDR1 is SGHAT and CDR2 is FQNNGV. CDR3 bases: TGTGCCAGCAGCTTAGAAATAAGCGAGCAGTACTTC. Amino acids: CASSLEISEQYF.

The chain uses TRBV25-1 and TRBJ2-7; TRBD1 aligns across 7 bases. Trimming at V came to 3 bases and at J to 2 bases, leaving 4 bases not matched to a gene. CDR3 length equals 14 residues. Germline V gene data show CDR1 as MGHDK and CDR2 as SYGVNS. The CDR3, as DNA: TGTGCCAGCAGTGAGACAGGGTTCACCTACGAGCAGTACTTC. Residues: CASSETGFTYEQYF.

This sequence joins TRBV10-3 and TRBJ2-2; 13 bases are shared with TRBD2. This CDR3 has 20 residues. Unmatched junction bases numbered 16, after V lost 5 bases and J lost 4 bases. CDR1 and CDR2 (germline): ENHRY, SYGVKD. The CDR3 coding sequence is TGTGCCATCAGTCGAGGACTAGCGGGAGACTTCGTGGGGGGCACCGGGGAGCTGTTTTTT. This sequence encodes CAISRGLAGDFVGGTGELFF.

The chain carries TRBV4-1 and TRBJ1-1; the D is unclear. Germline CDR1 reads MGHRA; CDR2 reads YSYEKL. Trimming took off 4 bases at V and 0 bases at J, with 9 bases between the two ends. The CDR3 length is 14 residues. The CDR3 DNA is TGCGCCAGCAGCCGAAGGGCGTTGAACACTGAAGCTTTCTTT. Protein product: CASSRRALNTEAFF.

There are a few counts of this clone. The chain uses TRBV11-2 and TRBJ2-5; perhaps TRBD2 as D (6 bases). CDR1 is SGHAT, CDR2 FQNNGV, per germline. The V end lost 3 bases, the J end lost 5 bases, and 13 bases lay between the germline ends. The CDR3 covers 14 residues. CDR3 nucleotides: TGTGCCAGCAGCTTGTGGAGGGCCCGGGAGACCCAGTACTTC. Translating gives CASSLWRARETQYF.